Sequencing of this T cell receptor (beta chain) was carried out in a study of blood T cell repertoires in COVID-19. Study-level background: Researchers got acute and convalescent COVID-19 samples from the United States, Italy and Spain. T cells, B-cell-depleted T cells, or PBMCs supplied cDNA or gDNA.

Per the original data handling: Amplified reference gene primers provided the basis for estimating nucleated cell counts. Assay: immunoSEQ multiplex PCR; the TCRdb copy retains only in-frame clones and omits some. V, J and clone size were drawn from that table, and D and trimming were deduced from the DNA. The sample has some 20,000 clones; 91% are singletons. Germline V gives CDR1 DFQATT, CDR2 SNEGSKA (reference sequence). This CDR3 has 14 residues. The germline V and J ends were trimmed by 3 bases and 0 bases, with 11 bases remaining between them. The chain carries TRBV20-1 and TRBJ1-2; weak D call: TRBD1 (5 bases). The source material was peripheral blood. This clonotype originated in a human donor in a cohort sampled during active COVID-19. This CDR3 reads CSASDSRTNYGYTF. The CDR3 region has the DNA TGCAGTGCTAGTGACAGTCGAACTAACTATGGCTACACCTTC.